This TCR beta chain was profiled in a study of siplizumab effects on memory and regulatory T cells (dated by TCRdb to between 2019 and 2020). Describing the broader study: The study looked at the effect of siplizumab, an anti-CD2 antibody, on alloreactive T-cell subsets in allogeneic mixed lymphocyte reactions made from human PBMCs.

Per the germline V gene, MNHEY is the CDR1 and SVGAGI is the CDR2. Inclusive of the bounding cysteine and phenylalanine, the CDR3 is 13 residues long. Only CDR3 DNA remains: 39 bases, in frame from the first base. Trimming at the junction amounts to 0 bases on V and 5 bases on J, and the germline ends lie 7 bases apart. The method was the immunoSEQ multiplex PCR assay. The deep sequencing platform assayed about 10^5 TCR templates per sample. Genomic DNA extracted from sorted T cells was the material used for TCRbeta CDR3 sequencing. From the authors' description of their analysis: The R programming language was used for clonal analysis of the TCRbeta CDR3 data. Comparing unstimulated samples against CFSE-low samples taken after the reaction was how alloreactive CD4+ and CD8+ clones were defined. Regulatory or non-regulatory origin of alloreactive CD4+ clones was assigned by matching sequences to the sorted unstimulated Treg and non-Treg repertoires. This is the immuneACCESS table as TCRdb keeps it, with only in-frame sequences that have V and J called. A part of the clones is gone; compared with another copy, unresolved V genes explain less than half, and the rest is unexplained. Clonal size and the V and J genes are those of that table, whereas D and trimming came from the DNA. This sample lists tens of thousands of clones; just over 95% were detected once. Clones ranked in the top ten supply 0.08% to 0.1% of the sample.

In a few donor pairs, further sequencing was done on unstimulated CD8+ naive, CD4+ memory, CD8+ TEMRA, CD4+ naive and CD8+ effector memory subsets. TCRbeta CDR3 sequencing was performed on sorted unstimulated T cells and on proliferating T cells recovered from mixed lymphocyte reactions. Fresh whole blood from 9 to 10 HLA-typed healthy donors served as the source for isolating PBMCs. What the study reported, not specific to this receptor: Siplizumab significantly lowered the cumulative frequency of alloreactive sequences that could be traced to unstimulated CD4+ memory T cells. Sequences below about 10^-5 frequency were poorly captured, so only a minor fraction of alloreactive clones could be mapped to unstimulated subsets. Whether proliferating Tregs from siplizumab cultures actually had suppressive function was not functionally confirmed. Among mappable alloreactive CD4+ clones, an average Treg-derived fraction of over 60% was observed with siplizumab, compared with approximately 25% in control reactions. Greater diversity appeared to be present in unstimulated naive T cells than in memory T cells, and a substantial contribution to the alloresponse seemed to be made by naive cells. About 75-96% of proliferating CD4+ or CD8+ clones could not be given a naive or memory phenotype.

Concerning this clone itself: This receptor's antigen is unknown. No much larger clone exists at a distance of one base, and base qualities are not known.

The TCR comes from a human donor in good health. Sequenced material: naive CD8+ T cells sorted from blood. The cell subset or site label for this specimen denotes: unstimulated naive T cells. In this chain, TRBV6-5 is recombined with TRBJ2-5, with no reliable assignment of the D segment. The bases read TGTGCCAGCAGTTACTCGAATCTGGAGACCCAGTACTTC. It is translated as CASSYSNLETQYF.